This TCR beta chain came from a study of sequential checkpoint blockade in melanoma. In the study overall: Randomization was 1:1 between first-line nivolumab→ipilimumab and ipilimumab→nivolumab. Under 25 patients had tumor biopsies before treatment and at week 13.

Measured with immunoSEQ multiplex PCR; TCRdb has only the in-frame clones, and not every one. The repertoire holds under 6,500 clones, 18% seen once, with 8.6% in the top ten. The treatment is: randomized to nivolumab then ipilimumab (arm A) or the reverse (arm B). Germline assignment: CDR1 SSHAT and CDR2 FNYEAQ (reference sequence). The V end lost 1 base, the J end lost 1 base, and 7 bases lay between the germline ends. This CDR3 comprises 14 residues. This clone was recorded at least ten times. The chain joins TRBV7-7 to TRBJ2-5; D tentatively fits TRBD1 or TRBD2 (5 bases each). The receptor's source is a human donor with melanoma. The sequencing used tumor tissue (inferred from file names), collected from a patient given nivolumab and ipilimumab in sequence. CDR3 region: CASSLGGAQETQYF. CDR3 nucleotides: TGTGCCAGCAGCTTAGGAGGGGCCCAAGAGACCCAGTACTTC.